This T cell receptor (beta chain) was sequenced for a study of cytomegalovirus exposure and HLA in healthy donors. 13 Jbeta primers and 60 Vbeta primers were used for the PCR. The repertoire was sequenced with immunoSEQ multiplex PCR; TCRdb's copy has only in-frame clones and lacks some. The sample's table shows more than 70,000 clones. V was clipped by 3 bases and J by 5 bases, with 13 bases between them. Germline assignment: CDR1 MNHNS and CDR2 SASEGT. The CDR3 contains 14 residues. This sequence originates from a woman in her sixties in good health and CMV-seronegative. V is TRBV6-1 and J is TRBJ1-1, with D perhaps TRBD1 (5 bases). What was sequenced was PBMCs. The DNA of the CDR3 is TGTGCCAGCAGTGACATTCAGGGTGTAACTGAAGCTTTCTTT. Translated: CASSDIQGVTEAFF.